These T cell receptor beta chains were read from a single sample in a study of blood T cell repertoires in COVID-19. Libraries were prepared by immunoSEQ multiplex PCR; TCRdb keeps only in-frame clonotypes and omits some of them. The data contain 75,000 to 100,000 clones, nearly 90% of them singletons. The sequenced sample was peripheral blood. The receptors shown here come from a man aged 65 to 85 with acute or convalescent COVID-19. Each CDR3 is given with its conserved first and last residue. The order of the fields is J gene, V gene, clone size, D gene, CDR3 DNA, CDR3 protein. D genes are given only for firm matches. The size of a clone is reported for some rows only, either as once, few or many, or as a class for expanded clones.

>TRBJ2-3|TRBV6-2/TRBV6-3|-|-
TGTGCCAGCAGTTACCGACTAACCTCCACAGATACGCAGTATTTT
CASSYRLTSTDTQYF
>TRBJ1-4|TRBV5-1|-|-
TGCGCCAGCAGCGGAGAACAGGGCGCGGCTAATGAAAAACTGTTTTTT
CASSGEQGAANEKLFF
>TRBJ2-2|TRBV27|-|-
TGTGCCAGCAGTTTATTCAGGGGAGACACCGGGGAGCTGTTTTTT
CASSLFRGDTGELFF
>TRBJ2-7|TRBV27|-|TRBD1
TGTGCCAGCAGACCTTGGGACAGGGGACTTCAGCAGTACTTC
CASRPWDRGLQQYF
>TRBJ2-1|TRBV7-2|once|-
TGTGCCAGCAGCTATTTTGACAGGTACAATGAGCAGTTCTTC
CASSYFDRYNEQFF
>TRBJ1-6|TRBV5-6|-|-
TGTGCCAGCAGCTTCGGGTCGCGGGGGCACAGCTATAATTCACCCCTCCACTTT
CASSFGSRGHSYNSPLHF
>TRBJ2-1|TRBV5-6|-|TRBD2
TGTGCCAGCAGCTCCCTCCAGCTAGCGGATGAGCAGTTCTTC
CASSSLQLADEQFF
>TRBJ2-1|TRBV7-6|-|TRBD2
TGTGCCAGCAGCTGGGGGGCGGGAGGGGACAATGAGCAGTTCTTC
CASSWGAGGDNEQFF
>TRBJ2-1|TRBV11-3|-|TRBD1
TGTGCCAGCAGCCCAGGACAGGGACAAAGCTCCTACAATGAGCAGTTCTTC
CASSPGQGQSSYNEQFF
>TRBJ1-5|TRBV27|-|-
TGTGCCAGCAGTCAAACACTGACACCAATTGGCGATCAGCCCCAGCATTTT
CASSQTLTPIGDQPQHF
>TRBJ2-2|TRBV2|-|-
TGTGCCACCAAGCAGGCTAGCCGGAACACCGGGGAGCTGTTTTTT
CATKQASRNTGELFF
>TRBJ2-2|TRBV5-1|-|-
TGCGCCAGCAGCTTGGGGGCCCTGAACACCGGGGAGCTGTTTTTT
CASSLGALNTGELFF
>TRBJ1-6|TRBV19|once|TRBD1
TGTGCCAGTAGACAGGGGGACTCCTATAATTCACCCCTCCACTTT
CASRQGDSYNSPLHF
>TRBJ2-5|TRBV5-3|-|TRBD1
TGTGCCAGGGGACAGGGGGACCAAGAGACCCAGTACTTC
CARGQGDQETQYF
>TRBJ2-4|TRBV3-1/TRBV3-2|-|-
TGTGCCAGCAGCCAAGCAAATCAGGGAAACATTCAGTACTTC
CASSQANQGNIQYF
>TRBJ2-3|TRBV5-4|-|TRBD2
TGTGCCAGCAGCCCGGGGGGGTTCACAGATACGCAGTATTTT
CASSPGGFTDTQYF
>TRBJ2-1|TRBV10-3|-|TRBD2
TGTGCCATCAGTCATGCATATAGCGGGAGGGGGGGCAATGAGCAGTTCTTC
CAISHAYSGRGGNEQFF
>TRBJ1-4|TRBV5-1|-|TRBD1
TGCGCCAGCAGCTTGGCCAGGACAGGATTGGGAGAAAAACTGTTTTTT
CASSLARTGLGEKLFF
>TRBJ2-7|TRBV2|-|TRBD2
TGTGCCAGCAGTGAAACTAGCGGGAGGGACGAGCAGTACTTC
CASSETSGRDEQYF
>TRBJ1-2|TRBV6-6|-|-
TGTGCCAGCAGTTACTCGGGTCAGGGCGGAGGCTACACCTTC
CASSYSGQGGGYTF
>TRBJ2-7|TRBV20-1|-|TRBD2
TGCAGTGCTAGTGTACTAGCGGGAGGCCCCCAACCCTACGAGCAGTACTTC
CSASVLAGGPQPYEQYF
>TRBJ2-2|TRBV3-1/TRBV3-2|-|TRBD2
TGTGCCAGCAGCTTCGGGACTAGCGGGGGGGCGAACACCGGGGAGCTGTTTTTT
CASSFGTSGGANTGELFF
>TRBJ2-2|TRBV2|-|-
TGTGCCAGCAGGCCCGGGACAATCACCGGGGAGCTGTTTTTT
CASRPGTITGELFF
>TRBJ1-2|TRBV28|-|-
TGTGCCAGCAGCCCCGGAGACTATGGCTACACCTTC
CASSPGDYGYTF
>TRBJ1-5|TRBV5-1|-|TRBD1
TGCGCCAGCAGCTCCCAGGGGGAATATCAGCCCCAGCATTTT
CASSSQGEYQPQHF